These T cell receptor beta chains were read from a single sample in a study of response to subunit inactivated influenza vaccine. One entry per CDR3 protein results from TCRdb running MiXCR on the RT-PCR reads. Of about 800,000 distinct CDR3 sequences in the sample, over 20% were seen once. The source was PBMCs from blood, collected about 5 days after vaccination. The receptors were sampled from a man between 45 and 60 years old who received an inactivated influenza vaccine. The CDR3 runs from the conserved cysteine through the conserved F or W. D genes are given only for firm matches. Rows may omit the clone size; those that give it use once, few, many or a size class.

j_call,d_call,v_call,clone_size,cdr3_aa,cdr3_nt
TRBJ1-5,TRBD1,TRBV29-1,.,CSVADRGFGNQPQHF,TGCAGCGTCGCTGACAGGGGGTTCGGCAATCAGCCCCAGCATTTT
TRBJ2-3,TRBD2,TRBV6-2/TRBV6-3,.,CASTEKRGLLIYTDTQYF,TGTGCCAGCACCGAGAAGCGGGGCCTTTTAATCTACACAGATACGCAGTATTTT
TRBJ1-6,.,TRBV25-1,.,CASRGTWNSPLHF,TGTGCCAGCAGAGGGACGTGGAATTCACCCCTCCACTTT
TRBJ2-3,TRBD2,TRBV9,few,CASSVGNSGTTDTQYF,TGTGCCAGCAGCGTAGGTAATAGCGGGACCACAGATACGCAGTATTTT
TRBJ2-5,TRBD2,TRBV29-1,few,CSVVPLLGEGYQETQYF,TGCAGCGTTGTGCCATTATTAGGGGAGGGGTACCAAGAGACCCAGTACTTC
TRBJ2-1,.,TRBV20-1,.,CSARDQRWGNEQFF,TGCAGTGCTAGAGATCAAAGGTGGGGGAATGAGCAGTTCTTC
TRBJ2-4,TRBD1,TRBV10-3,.,CAISESAGGFKNIQYF,TGTGCCATCAGTGAGTCGGCAGGGGGTTTCAAAAACATTCAGTACTTC
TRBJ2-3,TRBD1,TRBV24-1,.,CATSDFGGQGMDTQYF,TGTGCCACCAGTGATTTCGGGGGACAGGGGATGGATACGCAGTATTTT
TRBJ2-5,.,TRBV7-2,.,CASSLALGGQTQYF,TGTGCCAGCAGCTTAGCGCTGGGTGGGCAGACCCAGTACTTC
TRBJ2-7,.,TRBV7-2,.,CASSRTQYSYEQYF,TGTGCCAGCAGCCGCACTCAGTACTCCTACGAGCAGTACTTC
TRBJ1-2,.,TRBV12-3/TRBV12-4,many,CASTSRANDYGYTF,TGTGCCAGCACCTCCCGGGCGAACGACTATGGCTACACCTTC
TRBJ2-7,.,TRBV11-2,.,CASSSGTLLGQYF,TGTGCCAGCAGCTCCGGGACACTATTAGGGCAGTACTTC
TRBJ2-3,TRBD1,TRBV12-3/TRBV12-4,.,CASGDSRGLEYF,TGTGCCAGCGGAGATAGCAGGGGGCTGGAGTATTTT
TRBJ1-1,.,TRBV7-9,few,CASSRMEGNTEAFF,TGTGCCAGCAGCCGTATGGAGGGGAACACTGAAGCTTTCTTT
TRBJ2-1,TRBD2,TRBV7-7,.,CASSPGTSKNEQFF,TGTGCCAGCAGCCCCGGGACTAGTAAAAATGAGCAGTTCTTC
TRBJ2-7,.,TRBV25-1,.,CASSELTGDYEQYF,TGTGCCAGCAGTGAGTTGACAGGTGACTACGAGCAGTACTTC
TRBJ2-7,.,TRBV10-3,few,CAISGEGGASPHEQYF,TGTGCCATCAGTGGGGAAGGGGGGGCATCCCCCCACGAGCAGTACTTC
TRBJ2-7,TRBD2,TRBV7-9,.,CASRLPEGSGRIGEQYF,TGTGCCAGCAGACTCCCTGAAGGTAGCGGGAGGATTGGCGAGCAGTACTTC
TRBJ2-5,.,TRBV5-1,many,CASSLGAEETQYF,TGCGCCAGCAGCTTAGGGGCCGAAGAGACCCAGTACTTC
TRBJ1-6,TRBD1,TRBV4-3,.,CASSQDRDREFVNSPLHF,TGCGCCAGCAGCCAAGATCGCGACAGGGAGTTTGTAAATTCACCCCTCCACTTT
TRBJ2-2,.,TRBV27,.,CASSLGGARELFF,TGTGCCAGCAGTTTAGGAGGGGCGAGGGAGCTGTTTTTT
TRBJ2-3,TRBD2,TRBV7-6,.,CASSPGTSGNTDTQYF,TGTGCCAGCAGCCCAGGGACTAGCGGGAACACAGATACGCAGTATTTT
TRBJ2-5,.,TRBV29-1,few,CSVEGEGEAQETQYF,TGCAGCGTTGAAGGGGAGGGGGAGGCCCAAGAGACCCAGTACTTC
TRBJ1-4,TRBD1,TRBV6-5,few,CASSYEGTGGKKLFF,TGTGCCAGCAGTTACGAGGGGACAGGGGGGAAAAAACTGTTTTTT
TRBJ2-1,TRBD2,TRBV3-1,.,CASSQDLPTSGRVPLNEQFF,TGTGCCAGCAGCCAAGATCTGCCTACTAGCGGGAGGGTCCCCCTCAATGAGCAGTTCTTC
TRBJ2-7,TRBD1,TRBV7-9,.,CASSLEGTGPYEQYF,TGTGCCAGCAGTTTAGAAGGGACAGGGCCCTACGAGCAGTACTTC
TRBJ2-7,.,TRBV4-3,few,CASSQYTGSYEQYF,TGCGCCAGCAGCCAATATACGGGATCCTACGAGCAGTACTTC
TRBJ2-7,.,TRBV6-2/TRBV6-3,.,CASSQGQRGISYEQYF,TGTGCCAGCAGTCAGGGACAGCGGGGGATTTCCTACGAGCAGTACTTC
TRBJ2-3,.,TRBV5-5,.,CASGLSHSSSDTQYF,TGTGCCAGCGGGCTTAGCCACTCATCCTCAGATACGCAGTATTTT
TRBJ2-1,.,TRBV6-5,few,CASSSQLSGAMDEQFF,TGTGCCAGCAGTTCCCAACTTAGCGGCGCCATGGATGAGCAGTTCTTC
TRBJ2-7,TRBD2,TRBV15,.,CATSRDGGSGYEQYF,TGTGCCACCAGCAGAGATGGCGGGAGTGGGTACGAGCAGTACTTC
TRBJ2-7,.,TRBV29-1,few,CSVEAGVSDEQYF,TGCAGCGTTGAAGCAGGGGTAAGCGACGAGCAGTACTTC
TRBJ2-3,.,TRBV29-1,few,CSVDLQTSTDTQYF,TGCAGCGTTGATCTACAGACTAGCACAGATACGCAGTATTTT
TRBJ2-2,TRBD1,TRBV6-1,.,CASNAQGGAGELFF,TGTGCCAGCAACGCACAGGGGGGAGCCGGGGAGCTGTTTTTT
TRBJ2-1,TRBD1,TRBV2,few,CASSFDRAEQFF,TGTGCCAGCAGTTTCGACAGGGCTGAGCAGTTCTTC
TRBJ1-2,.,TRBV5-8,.,CASSSGLNYFVDGYTF,TGTGCCAGCAGCTCTGGACTCAACTACTTTGTCGATGGCTACACCTTC
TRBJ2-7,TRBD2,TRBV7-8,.,CASSTTGTSDPYEQYF,TGTGCCAGCAGCACGACCGGGACTAGCGACCCCTACGAGCAGTACTTC
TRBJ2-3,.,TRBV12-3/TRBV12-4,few,CASSAPGRGGPLHTQYF,TGTGCCAGCAGTGCCCCGGGGAGAGGGGGGCCCCTTCATACGCAGTATTTT
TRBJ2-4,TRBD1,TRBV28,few,CASSSQTGGDIQYF,TGTGCCAGCAGTTCCCAGACAGGGGGCGACATTCAGTACTTC
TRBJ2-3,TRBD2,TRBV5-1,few,CASSGASGRYTDTQYF,TGCGCCAGCAGCGGAGCTAGCGGGAGATACACAGATACGCAGTATTTT
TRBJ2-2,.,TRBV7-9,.,CASSLAPLGVNTGELFF,TGTGCCAGCAGCTTAGCCCCCTTAGGGGTTAACACCGGGGAGCTGTTTTTT
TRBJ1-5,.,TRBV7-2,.,CASSADSGQPQHF,TGTGCCAGCAGCGCGGACAGCGGTCAGCCCCAGCATTTT
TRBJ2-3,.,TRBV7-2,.,CASSLSAVADTQYF,TGTGCCAGCAGCTTATCCGCGGTGGCGGATACGCAGTATTTT
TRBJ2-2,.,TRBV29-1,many,CSVEFSGVGTGELFF,TGCAGCGTTGAATTTTCGGGGGTCGGCACCGGGGAGCTGTTTTTT
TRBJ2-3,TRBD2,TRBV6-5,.,CASSYDWTSSDTQYF,TGTGCCAGCAGTTACGATTGGACTAGCTCAGATACGCAGTATTTT
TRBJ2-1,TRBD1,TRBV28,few,CASSSGQGAGEQFF,TGTGCCAGCAGTTCTGGACAGGGGGCCGGTGAGCAGTTCTTC
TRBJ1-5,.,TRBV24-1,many,CATPPGRELNQPQHF,TGTGCCACCCCCCCGGGGCGGGAACTCAATCAGCCCCAGCATTTT
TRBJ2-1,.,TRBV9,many,CASTSLGMQFF,TGTGCCAGCACGTCGTTGGGGATGCAGTTCTTC
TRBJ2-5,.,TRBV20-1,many,CSARDGRETQYF,TGCAGTGCTAGAGATGGGAGGGAGACCCAGTACTTC
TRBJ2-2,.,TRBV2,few,CASSEQGTYTGELFF,TGTGCCAGCAGTGAACAGGGGACGTACACCGGGGAGCTGTTTTTT
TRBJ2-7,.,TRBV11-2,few,CASSMTSYYEQYF,TGTGCCAGCAGCATGACTAGTTACTACGAGCAGTACTTC
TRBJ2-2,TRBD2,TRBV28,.,CASTSGLGELFF,TGTGCCAGCACTAGCGGTCTCGGGGAGCTGTTTTTT
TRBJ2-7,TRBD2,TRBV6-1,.,CASSPRSGTSGRVRDEQYF,TGTGCCAGCAGTCCTCGCTCGGGGACTAGCGGGAGGGTTCGAGACGAGCAGTACTTC
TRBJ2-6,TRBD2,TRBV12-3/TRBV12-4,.,CASSLGGTLSSGANVLTF,TGTGCCAGCAGTTTGGGGGGGACGCTTAGCTCTGGGGCCAACGTCCTGACTTTC